This T cell receptor beta chain was documented in a study of control samples from healthy donors and cancer patients. Libraries were prepared by immunoSEQ multiplex PCR; TCRdb keeps only in-frame clonotypes and omits some of them. The table has around 70,000 clones, 85% to 95% seen once. This CDR3 spans 13 amino acids. Trimming shortened V by 2 bases and J by 3 bases, and 7 bases separated the two germline ends. Per germline, CDR1 LGHDT and CDR2 YNNKEL (reference sequence). This TCR was sampled from a woman aged 30 to 39 in good health. The genes are TRBV3-1 (or the pseudogene TRBV3-2) and TRBJ1-1, with unresolved D. The sequenced sample consisted of blood. Here the CDR3 reads CASSQLRDTEAFF. In nucleotides, the CDR3 is TGTGCCAGCAGCCAATTGAGGGACACTGAAGCTTTCTTT.